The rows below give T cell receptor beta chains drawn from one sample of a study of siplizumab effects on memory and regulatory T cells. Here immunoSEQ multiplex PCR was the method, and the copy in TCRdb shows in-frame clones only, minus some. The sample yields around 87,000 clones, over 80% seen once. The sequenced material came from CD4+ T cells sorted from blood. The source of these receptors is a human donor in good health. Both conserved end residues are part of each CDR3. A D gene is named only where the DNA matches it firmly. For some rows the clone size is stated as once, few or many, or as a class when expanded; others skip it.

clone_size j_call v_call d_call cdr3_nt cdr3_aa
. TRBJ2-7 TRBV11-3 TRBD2 TGTGCCAGCAGCCCCAACGGGGGGTACGAGCAGTACTTC CASSPNGGYEQYF
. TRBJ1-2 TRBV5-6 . TGTGCCAGCAGCGACGGCCGTAGGAATGGCTACACCTTC CASSDGRRNGYTF
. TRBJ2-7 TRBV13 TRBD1 TGTGCCAGCAGGCTGAAGGGACAGGGCTACGAGCAGTACTTC CASRLKGQGYEQYF
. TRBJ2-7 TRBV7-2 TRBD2 TGTGCCAGCAGCCTCAAGGCCACTAGCGACCCACCCTACGAGCAGTACTTC CASSLKATSDPPYEQYF
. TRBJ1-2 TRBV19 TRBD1 TGTGCCAGTAGTAGGGGGACAGACTATGGCTACACCTTC CASSRGTDYGYTF
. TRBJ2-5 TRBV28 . TGTGCCAGCTCCCACAGCAGCCCGATGGAGACCCAGTACTTC CASSHSSPMETQYF
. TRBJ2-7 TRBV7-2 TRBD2 TGTGCCAGCAGCTTAGTAGCTAGCGGGAGAAAACGCTACGAGCAGTACTTC CASSLVASGRKRYEQYF
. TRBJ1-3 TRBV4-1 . TGCGCCAGCAGCCCTACCTTTCGATCGGGAAACACCATATATTTT CASSPTFRSGNTIYF
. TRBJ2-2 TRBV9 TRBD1 TGTGCCAGCAGCGTAGAAAATGGACAGGGGGCGAACACCGGGGAGCTGTTTTTT CASSVENGQGANTGELFF
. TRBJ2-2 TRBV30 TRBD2 TGTGCCGGCCTATTAGCGGGAGGGATCGGGGAGCTGTTTTTT CAGLLAGGIGELFF
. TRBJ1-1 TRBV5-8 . TGTGCCAGCAGCCACCAGAACACTGAAGCTTTCTTT CASSHQNTEAFF
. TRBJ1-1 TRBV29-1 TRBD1 TGCAGCGAGACGACGAGGACAGGTTCGAACACTGAAGCTTTCTTT CSETTRTGSNTEAFF
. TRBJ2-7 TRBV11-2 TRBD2 TGTGCCAGCAGCGCCGATGTCGGGAGGGTCCACGAGCAGTACTTC CASSADVGRVHEQYF
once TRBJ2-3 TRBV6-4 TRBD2 TGTGCCAGCTCTCTAGCGGGGTTGGAATCAGATACGCAGTATTTT CASSLAGLESDTQYF
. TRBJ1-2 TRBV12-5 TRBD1 TGTGCTAGTGGTTTGGTCGGTGCGCGCGGGGGGCAAATGGACAGGGCGTCCGGCTACACCTTC CASGLVGARGGQMDRASGYTF
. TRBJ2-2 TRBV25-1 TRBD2 TGTGCCAGCAGTGCCCGGACTAGCGAGAACACCGGGGAGCTGTTTTTT CASSARTSENTGELFF
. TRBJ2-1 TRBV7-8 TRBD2 TGTGCCAGCAGCGCCTTAGCGGGAGGATGGGTCAATGAGCAGTTCTTC CASSALAGGWVNEQFF
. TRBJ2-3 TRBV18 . TGTGCCAGCTCACTTGCCCAACGCGCAGATACGCAGTATTTT CASSLAQRADTQYF
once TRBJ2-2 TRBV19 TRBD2 TGTGCCAGTAGTATGACTAGCGGGATGAACACCGGGGAGCTGTTTTTT CASSMTSGMNTGELFF
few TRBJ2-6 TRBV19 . TGTGCCAGTAGGGTGGGGACCTCTGGGGCCAACGTCCTGACTTTC CASRVGTSGANVLTF
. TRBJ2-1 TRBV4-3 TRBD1 TGCGCCAGCAGCCAAGATCGGACAGGGGGGAATGAGCAGTTCTTC CASSQDRTGGNEQFF
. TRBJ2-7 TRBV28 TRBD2 TGTGCCAGCAGCCCTCGAAAGTTAGCGGGAGCTGGCGAGCAGTACTTC CASSPRKLAGAGEQYF
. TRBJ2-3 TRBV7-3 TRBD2 TGTGCCAGCAGCTTAACTAGCGGGGCTAGCACAGATACGCAGTATTTT CASSLTSGASTDTQYF
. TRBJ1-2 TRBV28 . TGTGCCAGCAGTACGGCCAGGGTTCATTCGTATGGCTACACCTTC CASSTARVHSYGYTF
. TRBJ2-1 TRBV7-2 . TGTGCCAGCTCGACGGCAGGGGTCGGGAGCTCCTACAATGAGCAGTTCTTC CASSTAGVGSSYNEQFF
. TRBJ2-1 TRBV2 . TGTGCCAGCAGAAGACAGGGAGGTTTGACTGAGCAGTTCTTC CASRRQGGLTEQFF
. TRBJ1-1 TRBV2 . TGTGCCAGTGATAGGGGGGGCACTGAAGCTTTCTTT CASDRGGTEAFF
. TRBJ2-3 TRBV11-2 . TGTGCCAGCAGCTCCCGGAGAGATACGCAGTATTTT CASSSRRDTQYF
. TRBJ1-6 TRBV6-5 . TGTGCCAGCAGTTACTCGGACAGTAGTAATTCACCCCTCCACTTT CASSYSDSSNSPLHF
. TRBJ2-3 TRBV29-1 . TGCAGCGTCACAGAGTCCTCCCCGGCGCAGTATTTT CSVTESSPAQYF
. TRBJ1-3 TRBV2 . TGTGCCAGCAGTCCTTTCTCTGGAAACACCATATATTTT CASSPFSGNTIYF
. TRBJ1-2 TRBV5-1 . TGCGCCAGCAGCTCCCGGGGACCAGCCGTCGGCTACACCTTC CASSSRGPAVGYTF
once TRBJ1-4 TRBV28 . TGTGCCAGCAGTTTGCAGACCTTCCCAGGGGACCCCAATGAAAAACTGTTTTTT CASSLQTFPGDPNEKLFF
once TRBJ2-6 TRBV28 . TGTGCCACCTCAGGGGACTCTTGGGACTCTGGGGCCAACGTCCTGACTTTC CATSGDSWDSGANVLTF
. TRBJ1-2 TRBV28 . TGTGCCAGCAGTCAGCACGGTGACTATGGCTACACCTTC CASSQHGDYGYTF
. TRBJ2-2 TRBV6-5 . TGTGCCAGCAGTTTCACCGGGAACAGTCTAACCGGGGAGCTGTTTTTT CASSFTGNSLTGELFF
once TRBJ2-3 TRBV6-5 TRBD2 TGTGCCAGCAGTTACTCGACAGCGGGAGGGTCAGATACGCAGTATTTT CASSYSTAGGSDTQYF
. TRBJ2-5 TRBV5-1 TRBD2 TGCGCCAGCAGCACGCTAGCGGGAGAGGGGGAAGAGACCCAGTACTTC CASSTLAGEGEETQYF
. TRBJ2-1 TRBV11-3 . TGTGCCAGCAGCTTAGGCGGGCTTTACAATGAGCAGTTCTTC CASSLGGLYNEQFF
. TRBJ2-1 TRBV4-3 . TGCGCCAGCAGCCATGGCTTCCCGGATTGGATCAATGAGCAGTTCTTC CASSHGFPDWINEQFF
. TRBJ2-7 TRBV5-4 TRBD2 TGTGCCAGCAGCTTTAGCGGGAGTGTCTACGAGCAGTACTTC CASSFSGSVYEQYF
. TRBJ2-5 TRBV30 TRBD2 TGTGCCTGGACCGGGGGGTTCACCTCCCCCCGGACCCAGTACTTC CAWTGGFTSPRTQYF
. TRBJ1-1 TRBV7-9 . TGTGCCAGCAGCTTAGTGGGTAGGGCTTTCTTT CASSLVGRAFF
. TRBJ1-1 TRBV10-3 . TGTGCCATCAGTGAGTTGACAGGTCGGGCTTTCTTT CAISELTGRAFF
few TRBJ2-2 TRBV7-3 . TGTGCCAGCAGCTTATACCCCGGGGAGCTGTTTTTT CASSLYPGELFF
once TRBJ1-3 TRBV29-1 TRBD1 TGCAGCGTACTGGACAGGGCATGGAACACCATATATTTT CSVLDRAWNTIYF
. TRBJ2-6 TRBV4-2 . TGTGCCAGCAGCCAAGTTAGCTCTGGGGCCAACGTCCTGACTTTC CASSQVSSGANVLTF
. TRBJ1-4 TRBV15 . TGTGCCACCAGCTTGCGGACGGAAACTAATGAAAAACTGTTTTTT CATSLRTETNEKLFF
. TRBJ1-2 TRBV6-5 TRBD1 TGTGCCAGCCGACAGGGTGACTATGGCTACACCTTC CASRQGDYGYTF
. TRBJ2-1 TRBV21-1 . TGTGCCAGCAGCAAAGATGGAGCAGACTTTCCCTACAATGAGCAGTTCTTC CASSKDGADFPYNEQFF
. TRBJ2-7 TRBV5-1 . TGCGCCAGCAGCTTGGTACTAGCAGGGTACGAGCAGTACTTC CASSLVLAGYEQYF
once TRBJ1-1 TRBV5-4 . TGTGCCAGCAGCCTCTCGCTTATGAACACTGAAGCTTTCTTT CASSLSLMNTEAFF
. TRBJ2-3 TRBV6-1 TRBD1 TGTGCCAGCAGTGAGCCCGGGACAGGAATCACAGATACGCAGTATTTT CASSEPGTGITDTQYF
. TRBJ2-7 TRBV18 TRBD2 TGTGCCAGCTCACCACCCCAAGCGGGGTTCTACGAGCAGTACTTC CASSPPQAGFYEQYF
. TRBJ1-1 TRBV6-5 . TGTGCCAGCAGCCAACCGGGGACTTACGGTGAAGCTTTCTTT CASSQPGTYGEAFF
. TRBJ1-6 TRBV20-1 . TGCAGTGCTGGATCACCCCTCCACTTT CSAGSPLHF
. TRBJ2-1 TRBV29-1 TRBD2 TGCAGCGTTGAGACTAGCGGGAGCCCCGGTGGTGAGCAGTTCTTC CSVETSGSPGGEQFF
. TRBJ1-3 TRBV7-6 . TGTGCCAGCAGCTTCGCGGGGGGGGGCTCTGGAAACACCATATATTTT CASSFAGGGSGNTIYF
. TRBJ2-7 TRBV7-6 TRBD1 TGTGCCAGCAGCTTAACAGGGGGAGACGAGCAGTACTTC CASSLTGGDEQYF